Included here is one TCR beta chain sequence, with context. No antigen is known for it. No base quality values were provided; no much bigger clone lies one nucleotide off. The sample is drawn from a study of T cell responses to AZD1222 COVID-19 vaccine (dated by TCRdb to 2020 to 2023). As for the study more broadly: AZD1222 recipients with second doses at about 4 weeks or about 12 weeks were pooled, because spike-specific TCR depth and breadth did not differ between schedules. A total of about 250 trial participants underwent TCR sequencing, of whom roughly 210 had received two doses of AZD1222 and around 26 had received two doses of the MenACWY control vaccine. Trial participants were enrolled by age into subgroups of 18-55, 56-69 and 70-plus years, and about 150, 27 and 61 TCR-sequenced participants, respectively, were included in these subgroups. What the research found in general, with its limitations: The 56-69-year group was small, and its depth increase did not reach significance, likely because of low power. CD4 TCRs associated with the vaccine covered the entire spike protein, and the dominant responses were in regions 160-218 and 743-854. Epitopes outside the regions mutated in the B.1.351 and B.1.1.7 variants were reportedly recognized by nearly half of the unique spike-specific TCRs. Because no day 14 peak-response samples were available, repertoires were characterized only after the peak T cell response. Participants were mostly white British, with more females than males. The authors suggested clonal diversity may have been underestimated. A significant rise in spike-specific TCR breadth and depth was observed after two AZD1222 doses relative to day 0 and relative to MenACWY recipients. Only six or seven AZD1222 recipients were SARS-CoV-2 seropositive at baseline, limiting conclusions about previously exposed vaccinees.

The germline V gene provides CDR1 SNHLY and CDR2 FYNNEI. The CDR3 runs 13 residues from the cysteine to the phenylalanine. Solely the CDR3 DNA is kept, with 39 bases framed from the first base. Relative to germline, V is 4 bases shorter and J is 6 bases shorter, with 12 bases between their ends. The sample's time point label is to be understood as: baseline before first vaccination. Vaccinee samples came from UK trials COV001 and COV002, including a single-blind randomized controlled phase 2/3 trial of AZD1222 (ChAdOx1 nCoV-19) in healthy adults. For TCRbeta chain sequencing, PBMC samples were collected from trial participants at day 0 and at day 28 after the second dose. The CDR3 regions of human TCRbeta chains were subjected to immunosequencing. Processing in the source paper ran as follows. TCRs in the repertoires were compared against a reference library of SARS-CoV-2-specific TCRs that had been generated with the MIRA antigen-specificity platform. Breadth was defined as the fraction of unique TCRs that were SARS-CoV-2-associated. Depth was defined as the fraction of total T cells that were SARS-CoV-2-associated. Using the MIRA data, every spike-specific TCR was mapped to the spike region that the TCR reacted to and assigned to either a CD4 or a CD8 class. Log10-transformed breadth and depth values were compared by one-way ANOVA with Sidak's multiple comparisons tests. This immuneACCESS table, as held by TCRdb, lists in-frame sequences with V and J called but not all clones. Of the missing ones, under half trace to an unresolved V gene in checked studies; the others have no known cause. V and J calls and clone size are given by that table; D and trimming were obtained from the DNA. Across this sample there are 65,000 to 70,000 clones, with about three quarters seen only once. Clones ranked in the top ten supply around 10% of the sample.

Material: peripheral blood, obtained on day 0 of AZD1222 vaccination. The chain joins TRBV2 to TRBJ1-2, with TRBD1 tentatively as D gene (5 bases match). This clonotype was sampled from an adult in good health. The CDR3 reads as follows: CASSGTQGDGYTF. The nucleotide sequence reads TGTGCCAGCAGTGGGACGCAGGGAGATGGCTACACCTTC.